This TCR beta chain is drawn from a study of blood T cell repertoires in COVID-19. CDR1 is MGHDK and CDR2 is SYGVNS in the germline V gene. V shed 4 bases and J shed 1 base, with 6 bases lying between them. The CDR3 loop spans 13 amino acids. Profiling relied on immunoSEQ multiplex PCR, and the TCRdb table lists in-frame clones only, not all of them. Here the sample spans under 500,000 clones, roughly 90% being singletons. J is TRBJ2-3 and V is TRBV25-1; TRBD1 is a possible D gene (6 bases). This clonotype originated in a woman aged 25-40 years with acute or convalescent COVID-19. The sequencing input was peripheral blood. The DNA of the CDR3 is TGTGCCAGCAGTGCAGGGGGCACAGATACGCAGTATTTT. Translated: CASSAGGTDTQYF.